This TCR beta chain was documented in a study of blood T cell repertoires in COVID-19. The protocol was immunoSEQ multiplex PCR, while the TCRdb copy is restricted to in-frame clones and leaves out a portion. The sample has about 220,000 clones; roughly 89% are singletons. The CDR3 spans 11 residues. The germline V gene encodes CDR1 GTSNPN and CDR2 SVGIG (reference sequence). V lost 1 base, J lost 4 bases, and 4 bases lay in between. The chain employs TRBV30 and TRBJ1-2, with D uncertain. The sequence came from a woman in her thirties or forties who had recovered from COVID-19. Sample: PBMCs or T cells enriched from blood (not recorded which). As DNA, the CDR3 is TGTGCCTGGAGTGGGCTCTATGGCTACACCTTC. Protein: CAWSGLYGYTF.